This T cell receptor beta chain was captured in a study of blood T cell repertoires in COVID-19. About the study: T cells, B-cell-depleted T cells, or PBMCs provided the cDNA or gDNA that served as material.

TCRdb's table, derived via immunoSEQ multiplex PCR, lists solely in-frame clones and lacks some. The table records 300,000 to 500,000 clones, roughly 90% of them present only once. The germline V gene has CDR1 SGDLS and CDR2 YYNGEE. Unmatched junction bases numbered 10, after V lost 6 bases and J lost 3 bases. The CDR3 runs to 15 residues. J is TRBJ2-3 and V is TRBV9; TRBD2 matches at 7 bases. Source material: PBMCs or T cells enriched from blood (not recorded which). The TCR originated in a woman aged 40 to 50 with acute COVID-19. CDR3 residues: CASTLGGGLTDTQYF. The CDR3 bases are TGTGCCAGCACCCTGGGGGGGGGATTAACAGATACGCAGTATTTT.